Below, one T cell receptor (beta chain) is given with its context. Trimming stripped 2 bases from V and 1 base from J, with 8 bases between. Germline values: CDR1 MDHEN, CDR2 SYDVKM. The CDR3 length is 14 residues. The sample comes from a study of shared clonotypes between healthy human individuals. Naive CD45RA+ and memory CD45RA-negative subsets were split from CD4+ cells. Assay execution took place at the deep level. The material for each subset, its genomic DNA, was split evenly across several immunoSEQ plates. The assay was immunoSEQ multiplex PCR, and TCRdb's table has in-frame clones only and misses some. The sample yields about 2.4 million clones, roughly 92% seen once.

The chain links TRBV28 to TRBJ1-1, with D tentatively TRBD1 (6 bases). This TCR derives from a man aged 18 to 29 in good health. The sample consisted of naive CD4+ T cells sorted from blood. This sample's subset: CD45RA+ positively selected. CDR3 coding DNA: TGTGCCAGCAGTTTAGACAGGAAGAACACTGAAGCTTTCTTT. It is translated as CASSLDRKNTEAFF.